This is a list of T cell receptor beta chains from one sample in a study of cytomegalovirus exposure and HLA in healthy donors. Profiling relied on immunoSEQ multiplex PCR, and the TCRdb table lists in-frame clones only, not all of them. The repertoire includes under 200,000 clones, about 80% of them detected once, and about 2.5% sits in the top ten. Sequenced material: PBMCs. These TCRs come from a woman aged 50 to 60 in good health and CMV-seronegative. Both conserved end residues are part of each CDR3. D genes are given only for firm matches. Rows may omit the clone size; those that give it use once, few, many or a size class.

cdr3_aa	cdr3_nt	d_call	clone_size	v_call	j_call
CAWSMGETYEQYF	TGTGCCTGGAGTATGGGAGAGACCTACGAGCAGTACTTC	.	.	TRBV30	TRBJ2-7
CASSQEALGPPTQYF	TGCGCCAGCAGCCAAGAGGCCCTGGGGCCCCCTACGCAGTATTTT	.	.	TRBV4-3	TRBJ2-3
CAWSRDRTTSGLLLHF	TGTGCCTGGAGCCGGGACAGGACAACATCGGGGCTCCTCCTCCACTTT	TRBD1	once	TRBV30	TRBJ1-6
CATSREPGTVYEQYF	TGTGCCACCAGCAGAGAGCCGGGAACAGTCTACGAGCAGTACTTC	.	.	TRBV15	TRBJ2-7
CASSSADRTGANSPLHF	TGTGCCAGCAGCTCAGCAGACAGGACTGGGGCTAATTCACCCCTCCACTTT	.	.	TRBV7-2	TRBJ1-6
CASSTQRGPPYEQYF	TGTGCCAGCAGCACCCAGCGGGGGCCCCCCTACGAGCAGTACTTC	TRBD2	few	TRBV7-2	TRBJ2-7
CASSPGTVGNSPLHF	TGTGCCAGCAGCCCCGGGACAGTAGGGAATTCACCCCTCCACTTT	TRBD1	.	TRBV9	TRBJ1-6
CASSIRTGANYGYTF	TGTGCCAGTAGTATAAGAACAGGGGCGAACTATGGCTACACCTTC	TRBD1	.	TRBV19	TRBJ1-2
CAISERTGLYGYTF	TGTGCCATCAGTGAGAGAACAGGGCTCTATGGCTACACCTTC	.	.	TRBV10-3	TRBJ1-2
CASSLQGQFEQYF	TGTGCCAGCAGCTTACAGGGACAGTTCGAGCAGTACTTC	TRBD1	.	TRBV7-3	TRBJ2-7
CSARDSYEQYF	TGCAGTGCTAGGGACTCCTACGAGCAGTACTTC	.	.	TRBV20-1	TRBJ2-7
CASSQDLNTGELFF	TGTGCCAGCAGCCAAGACCTGAACACCGGGGAGCTGTTTTTT	.	.	TRBV14	TRBJ2-2
CASSLAADNQPQHF	TGTGCCAGCAGTTTAGCGGCAGACAATCAGCCCCAGCATTTT	.	once	TRBV28	TRBJ1-5
CASSKRRGLGWGSYEQYF	TGTGCCAGCAGCAAAAGGAGGGGTTTAGGTTGGGGCTCCTACGAGCAGTACTTC	.	.	TRBV21-1	TRBJ2-7
CASSATSAPGANVLTF	TGTGCCAGCAGCGCGACTAGCGCTCCTGGGGCCAACGTCCTGACTTTC	TRBD2	.	TRBV9	TRBJ2-6
CSSIGSGTESSYEQYF	TGTTCCAGCATCGGATCCGGGACAGAAAGCTCCTACGAGCAGTACTTC	TRBD1	.	TRBV7-9	TRBJ2-7
CASKTSLTYTDTQYF	TGTGCCAGCAAGACAAGCCTTACGTACACAGATACGCAGTATTTT	.	.	TRBV27	TRBJ2-3
CASSRFTVNTEAFF	TGCGCCAGCAGCCGCTTTACGGTGAACACTGAAGCTTTCTTT	.	.	TRBV5-1	TRBJ1-1
CASSVQGSGANVLTF	TGTGCCAGTAGTGTACAGGGGTCAGGGGCCAACGTCCTGACTTTC	TRBD1	.	TRBV19	TRBJ2-6
CASTGQENGYTF	TGTGCCAGCACCGGACAAGAGAATGGCTACACCTTC	.	once	TRBV28	TRBJ1-2
CATSPRDRPYNEQFF	TGTGCCACCAGCCCCCGGGACAGGCCCTACAATGAGCAGTTCTTC	TRBD1	few	TRBV15	TRBJ2-1
CASSQVSGGDYNYEQYF	TGCGCCAGCAGCCAAGTAAGTGGCGGGGACTATAATTACGAGCAGTACTTC	TRBD2	.	TRBV4-1	TRBJ2-7
CSGRQERNTGELFF	TGCAGCGGGCGACAGGAAAGAAACACCGGGGAGCTGTTTTTT	.	.	TRBV29-1	TRBJ2-2
CASSSGGSQPQHF	TGTGCCAGCTCAAGCGGTGGTTCGCAGCCCCAGCATTTT	.	.	TRBV18	TRBJ1-5
CASSLETHGSYEQYF	TGCGCCAGCAGCTTGGAAACTCACGGCTCCTACGAGCAGTACTTC	.	.	TRBV5-1	TRBJ2-7
CASSGGLAETQYF	TGTGCCAGCAGCGGCGGACTAGCGGAGACCCAGTACTTC	TRBD2	.	TRBV9	TRBJ2-5
CASSNGGQGFYTEAFF	TGTGCCAGCAGCAACGGGGGACAGGGGTTTTACACTGAAGCTTTCTTT	TRBD1	.	TRBV7-2	TRBJ1-1
CASSLFGGDSTDTQYF	TGTGCCAGCAGCTTGTTCGGCGGGGACTCCACAGATACGCAGTATTTT	.	few	TRBV7-2	TRBJ2-3
CASSVDGVSGEKLFF	TGTGCCAGCAGCGTAGACGGGGTTAGCGGTGAAAAACTGTTTTTT	.	.	TRBV9	TRBJ1-4
CASSVRLVYNEQFF	TGTGCCAGCAGTGTAAGACTGGTTTACAATGAGCAGTTCTTC	.	.	TRBV2	TRBJ2-1
CASSPDRNYNYGYTF	TGTGCCAGCAGCCCAGACAGGAACTACAACTATGGCTACACCTTC	.	few	TRBV5-6	TRBJ1-2
CASSLNDGGNEKLFF	TGCGCCAGCAGCTTGAACGACGGAGGTAATGAAAAACTGTTTTTT	.	.	TRBV5-1	TRBJ1-4